What follows are 29 T cell receptor beta chains derived from one specimen sequenced in a study of T cells in Graves' hyperthyroidism and ophthalmopathy (dated by TCRdb to the late 2010s). The library was generated by multiplex PCR. These reads were obtained on an Illumina HiSeq 2000. The TCR beta CDR3 regions were amplified from the RNA transcripts. The TCR CDR3 was subjected to a first round of RT-PCR using the HTBI primer set and the Qiagen OneStep RT-PCR kit. TCRdb itself trimmed the public reads at Q25 with fastp, ran MiXCR and retained productive beta chains. Every CDR3 protein is listed once, alongside the most common genes and DNA of its rows. This sample comprises fewer than 750,000 distinct CDR3 sequences, roughly 50% of them detected only once. Around 7.7% of the sample goes to the ten largest clones. Sample: peripheral blood or thyroid tissue (not recorded which). These receptors were obtained from a woman in her late teens or twenties with Graves' hyperthyroidism.

This chain connects TRBV5-1 to TRBJ2-7; the match to TRBD1 covers 10 bases. V trimming: 4 bases; J trimming: 7 bases; junction bases outside the gene matches: 8. Germline CDR1 and CDR2: SGHRS and YFSETQ. The length of the CDR3 is 14 residues. The CDR3 DNA sequence: TGCGCCAGCAGCGGGACAGGGGTTTTTGGTGAGCAGTACTTC. This codes for CASSGTGVFGEQYF.

V gene TRBV5-4 combines with J gene TRBJ2-7; TRBD2 matches at 9 bases. The CDR3 contains 15 residues. The germline CDR1 and CDR2 sequences are SGHNT and YYREEE (reference sequence). The junction had 10 bases not matched to a gene; V was cut back by 5 bases and J by 4 bases. This CDR3 is CASSLAGSKGYEQYF. The CDR3, as DNA: TGTGCCAGCAGTCTAGCGGGAAGTAAAGGGTACGAGCAGTACTTC.

This clonotype showed up many times. This sequence joins TRBV5-1 and TRBJ1-3; D not resolved. Deletions cut 0 bases from V and 0 bases from J, with 7 bases between. This CDR3 is built from 15 residues. Germline values: CDR1 SGHRS, CDR2 YFSETQ. The CDR3 sequence is CASSLGTNSGNTIYF. The CDR3 bases are TGCGCCAGCAGCTTGGGTACCAACTCTGGAAACACCATATATTTT.

This clonotype occurred many times. The V gene is TRBV10-3, the J gene TRBJ2-2; D could derive from TRBD1 or TRBD2 (8 bases each). The CDR3 runs 17 residues. V was trimmed by 9 bases and J by 5 bases, leaving 25 bases between them. CDR1 and CDR2 from the germline V gene are ENHRY and SYGVKD. The CDR3 reads CAISPRSGTGGTGELFF. CDR3 sequence (DNA): TGTGCCATTTCACCACGTAGCGGGACAGGAGGTACCGGGGAGCTGTTTTTT.

This clonotype showed up just a few times. CDR3 nucleotide sequence: TGTGCCAGCAGCTTAGGAAGACAGGGGGCAATGTATTTT. Translated, it gives CASSLGRQGAMYF. The rearrangement links TRBV7-2 to TRBJ2-3, with 10 bases matching TRBD1. The CDR3 runs 13 residues. The germline CDR1 and CDR2 sequences are SGHTA and FQGNSA. With V trimmed by 1 base and J by 14 bases, 6 bases remained unmatched.

The V and J genes are TRBV20-1 and TRBJ2-7; D may be TRBD2 (6 bases). The CDR3 loop spans 13 amino acids. The V end lost 1 base, the J end lost 4 bases, and 11 bases lay between the germline ends. Germline CDR1 DFQATT, CDR2 SNEGSKA (reference sequence). The CDR3 bases are TGCAGTGCTAGAGGCCCTCGGGGGTACGAGCAGTACTTC. Translation gives CSARGPRGYEQYF.

As concerns this clonotype: The conserved phenylalanine or tryptophan normally closing the CDR3 is absent here, so this likely arose from a read error. The gene calls are TRBV19 and TRBJ1-1; 7 bases are shared with TRBD1. The V and J ends lost 1 base and 4 bases, in that order; junction bases with no gene match: 0. The CDR3 is 13 amino acids. CDR1 and CDR2 from the germline V gene are LNHDA and SQIVND (reference sequence). The CDR3 DNA sequence: TGTGCCAGTAGTATAGCAGGGGGCACTGAAGCTTTCCTT. Translated: CASSIAGGTEAFL.

This clonotype was found many times. The CDR3 spells CASTPTGSHEQYF. The DNA for the CDR3 is TGTGCCAGCACGCCGACAGGGTCCCACGAGCAGTACTTC. V gene TRBV25-1 combines with J gene TRBJ2-7; 7 bases map to TRBD1. CDR3 size: 13 residues. V lost 7 bases to trimming and J lost 5 bases; unmatched junction nucleotides: 8. Germline V CDR1 and CDR2: MGHDK, SYGVNS.

There are many counts of this clonotype. The rearrangement uses TRBV4-2 and TRBJ1-1; 8 nucleotides agree with TRBD1. After removal of 1 base from V and 4 bases from J, the junction contained 17 bases not matched to a gene. This CDR3 contains 19 residues. The V gene's germline CDR1 is LGHNA and CDR2 YNFKEQ. Here the CDR3 reads CASSQVRVGGRQGSTEAFF. As DNA, the CDR3 is TGTGCCAGCAGCCAAGTGCGGGTCGGGGGGCGACAGGGGTCCACTGAAGCTTTCTTT.

The chain uses TRBV12-3 or TRBV12-4 and TRBJ2-3; 8 bases are shared with TRBD2. The CDR3 contains 16 residues. V trimming: 4 bases; J trimming: 4 bases; junction bases outside the gene matches: 10. The DNA for the CDR3 is TGTGCCAGCAGTTCCCAAGCGGGAGTTGGGGCAGATACGCAGTATTTT. Protein: CASSSQAGVGADTQYF.

This chain joins TRBV6-1 and TRBJ2-2; 11 bases agree with TRBD2. The CDR3 contains 16 residues. CDR1 is MNHNS, CDR2 SASEGT, per germline. The ends lost 7 bases at V and 5 bases at J; junction bases unmatched: 9. CDR3 region: CASIAPSGRTTGELFF. The CDR3 nucleotides are TGTGCCAGCATCGCACCTAGCGGGAGGACGACCGGGGAGCTGTTTTTT.

Worth noting for this clonotype: A read error may be the cause here, since a much bigger clone is one base away. J is TRBJ1-1 and V is TRBV7-4, with D perhaps matching TRBD1 (5 bases). The germline V gene has CDR1 SGHVT and CDR2 SQSDAQ. This CDR3 spans 17 amino acids. CDR3 nucleotide sequence: TGTGCCAGCAGCCCGAATTGGGGGTTTGGTTTGAACACTGGAGCTTTCTTT. It translates to CASSPNWGFGLNTGAFF.

The V gene is TRBV10-3, the J gene TRBJ2-3, with TRBD2 matching over 8 bases. Per the germline V gene, CDR1 is ENHRY and CDR2 is SYGVKD. V lost 0 bases to trimming and J lost 0 bases; unmatched junction nucleotides: 14. The CDR3 is 20 amino acids. The CDR3 sequence is CAISESITRTSRSSTDTQYF. In nucleotides, the CDR3 is TGTGCCATCAGTGAGTCGATTACCAGGACTAGCAGGTCTAGCACAGATACGCAGTATTTT.

The chain recombines TRBV20-1 with TRBJ2-7; 7 bases are shared with TRBD2. V gave up 1 base and J gave up 3 bases; unmatched junction bases: 6. This CDR3 is 14 amino acids long. Germline assignment: CDR1 DFQATT and CDR2 SNEGSKA (reference sequence). Here the CDR3 DNA reads TGCAGTGCTAGAGGGGGAGGGATTGGCTACGAGCAGTACTTC. Its protein product is CSARGGGIGYEQYF.

Ten or more counts support this clonotype. V usage is TRBV20-1 and J usage is TRBJ2-7; D unclear. CDR3 length: 13 amino acids. The ends were cut back, 3 bases at V and 5 bases at J, with 14 bases in the middle. Germline values: CDR1 DFQATT, CDR2 SNEGSKA (reference sequence). CDR3 protein: CSARAATRDEQYF. The CDR3 nucleotides are TGCAGTGCTAGGGCAGCAACAAGGGACGAGCAGTACTTC.

The chain uses TRBV24-1 and TRBJ1-5, with D perhaps TRBD1 (5 bases). Trimming pared 9 bases from V and 0 bases from J, leaving 11 bases between. This CDR3 comprises 14 residues. In germline, CDR1 is KGHDR, CDR2 SFDVKD. CDR3 DNA: TGTGCCACCCAGGAGGGGCCTAGCAATCAGCCCCAGCATTTT. Translating it yields CATQEGPSNQPQHF.

This clonotype was recorded many times. The chain employs TRBV7-9 and TRBJ1-5; unclear D gene. The CDR3 sequence is 13 residues long. V was shortened by 5 bases and J by 7 bases, with 12 bases between the two germline ends. Germline CDR1 reads SEHNR; CDR2 reads FQNEAQ (reference sequence). The CDR3: CASSLGYSQPQHF. The CDR3 region has the DNA TGTGCCAGCAGCCTTGGATACAGCCAGCCCCAGCATTTT.

For this clonotype: A read error may explain this, as a much larger clone is one base away. V and J are TRBV6-5 and TRBJ2-5; perhaps TRBD1 as D (5 bases). This CDR3 is built from 15 residues. Germline V CDR1 and CDR2: MNHEY, SVGAGI. The CDR3 reads CAGSYQGWGQETQYF. In nucleotides, the CDR3 is TGTGCCGGCAGTTATCAGGGATGGGGCCAAGAGACCCAGTACTTC.

V is TRBV10-3 and J is TRBJ2-7, with D possibly TRBD1 on 6 matching bases. CDR1 ENHRY and CDR2 SYGVKD come from the germline V gene. Trimming stripped 6 bases from V and 5 bases from J, with 20 bases between. The CDR3 covers 15 residues. CDR3 DNA: TGTGCCATCAGGTCGGATAGCGACAGGTGGGACGAGCAGTACTTC. It codes for CAIRSDSDRWDEQYF.

The gene calls are TRBV5-6 and TRBJ1-5; the D gene is possibly TRBD1 (6 bases). The CDR3 runs to 14 residues. Trimming took 5 bases from V and 5 from J, leaving 14 bases between them. Germline V gene data show CDR1 as SGHDT and CDR2 as YYEEEE. The CDR3 nucleotides are TGTGCCAGCAGATTTCGAACAGGGTATCAGCCCCAGCATTTT. Translation gives CASRFRTGYQPQHF.

This clonotype was counted ten times or more. V and J are TRBV20-1 and TRBJ2-2; D unclear. The CDR3 consists of 12 residues. V gave up 0 bases and J gave up 6 bases, with 5 bases separating them. Germline CDR1 and CDR2: DFQATT and SNEGSKA (reference sequence). CDR3 sequence (DNA): TGCAGTGCTAGAGAGGGCGCCGGGGAGCTGTTTTTT. Residues: CSAREGAGELFF.

In its sample, this clonotype was seen many times. The chain combines TRBV6-1 with TRBJ1-1; D is perhaps TRBD1 (5 bases). Trimming shortened V by 8 bases and J by 1 base, and 11 bases separated the two germline ends. Germline loops: CDR1 MNHNS, CDR2 SASEGT. The CDR3 is made up of 13 amino acids. The CDR3 is CASALGGNTEAFF. CDR3 bases: TGTGCCAGCGCGTTGGGGGGGAACACTGAAGCTTTCTTT.

The table lists this clonotype with many counts. The gene calls are TRBV29-1 and TRBJ2-7; 8 bases line up with TRBD2. The V and J ends lost 6 bases and 4 bases, in that order; junction bases with no gene match: 8. Germline lookup yields CDR1 SQVTM and CDR2 ANQGSEA. This CDR3 region has 13 residues. The CDR3 sequence: CSVSSGNVYEQYF. The CDR3 nucleotides read TGCAGCGTCAGTAGCGGGAACGTTTACGAGCAGTACTTC.

The chain uses TRBV29-1 and TRBJ1-2; 12 bases align to TRBD1. CDR3 size: 16 residues. The germline V gene encodes CDR1 SQVTM and CDR2 ANQGSEA. J gave up 9 bases and V 0 bases, and 11 bases lay outside the gene matches. CDR3: CSVEDLSGTGGLSYTF. Written as DNA, the CDR3 is TGCAGCGTTGAAGATCTCAGCGGGACAGGGGGCTTGAGCTACACCTTC. The variable domain in full, completed from reference TRBV29-1 and TRBJ1-2, reads SAVISQKPSRDICQRGTSLTIQCQVDSQVTMMFWYRQQPGQSLTLIATANQGSEATYESGFVIDKFPISRPNLTFSTLTVSNMSPEDSSIYLCSVEDLSGTGGLSYTFGSGTRLTVV.

This clonotype was picked up many times. The V call is TRBV7-8, the J call TRBJ2-2; 9 bases line up with TRBD2. The CDR3 contains 17 residues. Per germline, CDR1 SGHVS and CDR2 FQNEAQ. V shed 5 bases, J shed 5 bases, and the junction held 12 bases outside the gene matches. The DNA of the CDR3 is TGTGCCAGCAGCCAACGAGGTAGCGGGAGTTTGACCGGGGAGCTGTTTTTT. Translating gives CASSQRGSGSLTGELFF. The whole variable domain, remainder taken from reference TRBV7-8 and TRBJ2-2, is GAGVSQSPRYKVAKRGQDVALRCDPISGHVSLFWYQQALGQGPEFLTYFQNEAQLDKSGLPSDRFFAERPEGSVSTLKIQRTQQEDSAVYLCASSQRGSGSLTGELFFGEGSRLTVL.

This clonotype was seen at least ten times. The chain combines TRBV11-2 with TRBJ2-5; D unclear. Trimming removed 1 base at V and 5 bases at J, with 8 bases between. CDR3 length equals 13 residues. Germline assignment: CDR1 SGHAT and CDR2 FQNNGV. In DNA form, the CDR3 reads TGTGCCAGCAGCTTAGTGGGGTGGGAGACCCAGTACTTC. This gives the protein CASSLVGWETQYF. The full variable domain, in which reference TRBV11-2 and TRBJ2-5 provide the parts outside the CDR3, is EAGVAQSPRYKIIEKRQSVAFWCNPISGHATLYWYQQILGQGPKLLIQFQNNGVVDDSQLPKDRFSAERLKGVDSTLKIQPAKLEDSAVYLCASSLVGWETQYFGPGTRLLVL.

This clonotype was found many times. This chain uses TRBV29-1 with TRBJ1-3; TRBD1 is a possible D gene (5 bases). The CDR3 is made up of 14 amino acids. Between the trimmed V and J ends, which lost 7 bases and 2 bases, there was a span of 15 bases. The germline CDR1 and CDR2 sequences are SQVTM and ANQGSEA. CDR3 sequence (DNA): TGCAGCGCTGATCTTCAGGGTACTGGAAACACCATATATTTT. This encodes CSADLQGTGNTIYF.

The V and J genes are TRBV4-2 and TRBJ2-7, with 11 bases that match TRBD2. V shed 5 bases and J 2 bases; nucleotides not matched to a gene: 14. Germline loops: CDR1 LGHNA, CDR2 YNFKEQ. The CDR3 consists of 18 residues. The CDR3 is CASSDGGFLAGGTYEQYF. The CDR3 region has the DNA TGTGCCAGCAGCGACGGAGGGTTTCTAGCGGGAGGTACCTACGAGCAGTACTTC.

This clonotype was seen repeatedly, ten times or more. V usage is TRBV6-2 or TRBV6-3 and J usage is TRBJ2-7, with 9 bases fitting TRBD2. Trimming took 6 bases from V and 4 from J; bases not matched to a gene: 7. The CDR3 contains 14 residues. Germline V gene lookup returns CDR1 MNHEY and CDR2 SVGEGT. The CDR3 region is CASRTAGGGYEQYF. The DNA of the CDR3 is TGTGCCAGCAGGACAGCGGGAGGAGGTTACGAGCAGTACTTC.